This TCR beta chain was captured by sequencing in a study of blood T cell repertoires in COVID-19 (dated by TCRdb to 2018 to 2021). Some background on the complete study: Collaborator samples came from the United States, Italy and Spain and covered acute and convalescent phases of COVID-19. The material from the prospective study consisted of cDNA or gDNA derived from T cells, B-cell-depleted T cells, or PBMCs. Deeply sampled blood TCRbeta repertoires from subjects exposed to, actively infected with, or recovered from COVID-19 were included in the dataset. The repertoires were made available in a free public database intended to serve as a resource for research on the immune response to SARS-CoV-2. Samples came from the ongoing ImmuneRACE study (first 160 participants) plus 1,254 subjects from 6 global collaborators. Sample metadata almost always included a de-identified subject ID, COVID-19 status, age in years and sex. Where HLA class I and class II types were available, the types were taken from metadata supplied by the sample provider, not from assay-based typing. The paper's findings and limits, for the study overall: Clinical and demographic metadata were provided uncurated, with the amount varying by source and participant.

Reading the germline V gene (reference sequence) gives CDR1 DFQATT and CDR2 SNEGSKA. V drops 3 bases and J drops 2 bases, leaving 8 bases in between. From cysteine to phenylalanine, the CDR3 is 13 amino acids long. The CDR3 DNA has 39 bases and is translated from base 1. The collaborating institutions used their own protocols to collect whole blood in K2EDTA tubes. Collaborator samples were shipped for TCRbeta analysis as frozen whole blood, isolated PBMCs, or DNA extracted from either sample type. TCRbeta CDR3 regions were amplified from genomic DNA by means of the immunoSEQ Assay, a bias-controlled multiplex PCR. The paper's processing steps were these. Within the assay, amplification of reference gene primers was used to estimate how many nucleated cells each sample contained. To quantify the absolute abundance of each unique TCRbeta CDR3 rearrangement, sequence reads were collapsed and filtered. For each sample, productive Simpson clonality was calculated as the square root of Simpson's diversity index across productive rearrangements. This is the immuneACCESS table as TCRdb keeps it, with only in-frame sequences that have V and J called. A part of the clones is gone; compared with another copy, unresolved V genes explain less than half, and the rest is unexplained. The V and J calls and clone size are taken from that table; D and trimming were inferred from the DNA. Across this sample there are under 250,000 clones, with around 80% seen only once. The ten largest clones add up to approximately 10% of the sample.

Details on this clone: No antigen is known for it. Base qualities are not at hand, and no much larger clone is one base apart.

The sequence came from a man aged 50 to 60 with active or convalescent COVID-19. The V and J segments used are TRBV20-1 and TRBJ1-5; the D gene is perhaps TRBD1, on 5 matching bases. Sequenced input: peripheral blood. The nucleotides are TGCAGTGCTAGTTGGGGGGGCAATCAGCCCCAGCATTTT. This sequence encodes CSASWGGNQPQHF.